The following is a TCR beta chain sequence with its context. Its antigen has not been determined. There are no base qualities to consult, and no much larger clone falls within one base. Preparation of the library involved the immunoSEQ multiplex PCR assay. The original methods were these. A statistical classification framework was built for diagnosing cytomegalovirus status from the catalog of TCR beta chain sequences. In TCRdb, the immuneACCESS table is reduced to in-frame sequences with V and J assigned. These tables do not hold every clone; where another copy was compared, an unresolved V gene accounts for under half, and the others remain unexplained. From that table come the V and J calls and clone size; the DNA was used to work out D and trimming. In this sample the table shows roughly 120,000 clones, 70% to 90% of which occur a single time. The ten largest clones take up approximately 2.3% of the sample.

The data are from a study of cytomegalovirus exposure and HLA in healthy donors (dated by TCRdb to 2016 to 2017). Turning to the overall study: According to a later analysis, one platform produced both the 100 to 150 validation repertoires and the 720 or so repertoires of the first cohort. The study aimed to test whether cataloging public T cell receptors could reveal signatures of past pathogen exposure. A separate validation cohort of roughly 110 different subjects was used in addition to the roughly 670-subject first cohort. The study combined high-throughput TCR immunosequencing, statistical association of individual TCRs with disease status, and machine learning to predict cytomegalovirus infection status. The paper's findings and limits, for the study overall: The study gave a list of 150 to 200 TCR beta chains associated with cytomegalovirus. While some public TCRs were present in many individuals, most TCR sequences turned up only very rarely across donors. Of the cluster scores, roughly 95% were above 0 in a later analysis, which found that TCRs clustered in the first cohort also tended to co-occur in the 120 validation repertoires. A later analysis had no HLA typing for the validation cohort, so co-occurrence there was scored across all 110 or so repertoires. The authors suggested that the approach could potentially be generalized to other disease states and immunological phenotypes. In vitro tests confirmed that a few of the cytomegalovirus-associated TCR beta chains recognize cytomegalovirus antigens. The classifier was reported to diagnose cytomegalovirus status with high specificity and sensitivity in both the original cohort and the validation cohort.

The germline ends are 18 bases apart after V is trimmed by 11 bases and J by 6 bases. CDR1 and CDR2, looked up from the germline V gene (reference sequence), are MNHNY and SVGAGI. The CDR3 spans 13 residues, from the cysteine through the phenylalanine. Only the CDR3 part of the read is kept: 39 bases, read in frame from the first base. The donors were included in the validation cohort of roughly 130 subjects, a group kept apart from the roughly 680-subject first cohort. The sample comprised PBMCs. The rearrangement joined TRBV6-6 to TRBJ2-3; 7 matching bases give a weak D call of TRBD2. The TCR sequence derives from a woman aged 25 to 39 in good health and CMV-seronegative. The CDR3 here reads CAGGGPFEDTQYF. In nucleotide form, the sequence is TGTGCCGGCGGGGGCCCCTTCGAGGATACGCAGTATTTT.